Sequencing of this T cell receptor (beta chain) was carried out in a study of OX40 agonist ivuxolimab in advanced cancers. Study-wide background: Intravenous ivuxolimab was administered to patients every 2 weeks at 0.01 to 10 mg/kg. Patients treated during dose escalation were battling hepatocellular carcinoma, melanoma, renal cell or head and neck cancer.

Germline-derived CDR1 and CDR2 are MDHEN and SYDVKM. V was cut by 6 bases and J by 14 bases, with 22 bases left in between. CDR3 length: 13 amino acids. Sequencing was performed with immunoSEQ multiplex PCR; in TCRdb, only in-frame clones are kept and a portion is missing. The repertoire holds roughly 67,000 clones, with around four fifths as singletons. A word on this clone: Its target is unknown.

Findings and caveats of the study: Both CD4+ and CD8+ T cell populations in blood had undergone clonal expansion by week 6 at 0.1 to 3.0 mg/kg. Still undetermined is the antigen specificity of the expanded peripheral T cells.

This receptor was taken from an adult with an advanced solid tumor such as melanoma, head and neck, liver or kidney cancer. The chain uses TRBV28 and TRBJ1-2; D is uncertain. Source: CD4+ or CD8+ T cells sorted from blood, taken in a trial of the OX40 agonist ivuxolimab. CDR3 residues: CASRTTGSMARTF. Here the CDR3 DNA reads TGTGCCAGCAGAACCACCGGCTCTATGGCTAGGACCTTC.